These 24 T cell receptor beta chains were all obtained from the same sample, sequenced in a study of blood T cell repertoires in COVID-19. Using immunoSEQ multiplex PCR, the repertoire was profiled, and TCRdb retains in-frame clones only, with some absent. The data show some 150,000 clones, with about four fifths seen just once and 3% to 3.5% held by the top ten. Sequencing was done on a sample of peripheral blood. These receptors came from a woman older than 75 with acute or convalescent COVID-19.

This chain links TRBV2 with TRBJ2-3, with 7 bases lining up with TRBD2. Germline V gene sequence: CDR1 SNHLY, CDR2 FYNNEI. CDR3 length: 13 residues. The CDR3 nucleotides read TGTACCTTAGCGGGTGCTAGCACAGATACGCAGTATTTT. Its translation is CTLAGASTDTQYF.

This chain connects TRBV6-2 or TRBV6-3 to TRBJ2-4; D gene uncertain. Between the trimmed V and J ends, which lost 6 bases and 9 bases, there was a span of 12 bases. There are 12 residues in the CDR3. Germline V gene sequence: CDR1 MNHEY, CDR2 SVGEGT. The CDR3 DNA reads TGTGCCAGCAGCCAGGAGCTGGGCATTCAGTACTTC. Protein sequence: CASSQELGIQYF.

V is TRBV6-5 and J is TRBJ1-1, with TRBD1 as a possible D gene (5 bases). From germline, CDR1 is MNHEY and CDR2 SVGAGI. The CDR3 sequence is 13 residues long. Trimming cost V 2 bases and J 7 bases, with 11 bases left between them. This CDR3 is CASSYVGEGEAFF. The DNA of the CDR3 is TGTGCCAGCAGTTACGTGGGGGAGGGTGAAGCTTTCTTT.

This clone was observed a single time. This chain connects TRBV15 to TRBJ2-5; TRBD2 agrees at 13 bases. After removal of 4 bases from V and 4 bases from J, the junction contained 6 bases not matched to a gene. The germline gives CDR1 LNHNV, CDR2 YYDKDF (reference sequence). This CDR3 contains 16 residues. The CDR3 sequence: CATSTGLAGWIETQYF. The DNA of the CDR3 is TGTGCCACCAGCACGGGACTAGCGGGGTGGATAGAGACCCAGTACTTC.

V and J are TRBV30 and TRBJ1-3; 8 nucleotides line up with TRBD1. With 3 bases clipped from V and 3 bases from J, the junction kept 4 bases outside the gene matches. Germline lookup yields CDR1 GTSNPN and CDR2 SVGIG (reference sequence). The CDR3 consists of 14 residues. The CDR3, as DNA: TGTGCCTGGAGCCGGACAGGGATTGGAAACACCATATATTTT. It encodes CAWSRTGIGNTIYF.

J is TRBJ2-3 and V is TRBV6-5, with 7 bases aligning to TRBD2. Trimming took 5 bases from V and 2 from J; bases not matched to a gene: 4. The CDR3 is 14 amino acids. The V gene's germline CDR1 is MNHEY and CDR2 SVGAGI. The CDR3 DNA sequence: TGTGCCAGCAGTAACGGGGGGATCACAGATACGCAGTATTTT. It yields the protein CASSNGGITDTQYF.

Comment on this clone: The junction does not match germline at one end; this may be a read error. The J gene is TRBJ2-5, the V gene TRBV5-4, with 8 bases identical to TRBD2. CDR3 length: 18 amino acids. Germline values: CDR1 SGHNT, CDR2 YYREEE (reference sequence). DNA for the CDR3: TGTGCCAACAGCTCCAGGAAGGTAGCGGGGCCTTACCAAGAGACCCAGTACTTC. Translation gives CANSSRKVAGPYQETQYF.

Points on this clone: This may stem from a read error, because a much larger clone lies one nucleotide away. The genes are TRBV6-6 and TRBJ1-1; TRBD1 aligns across 8 bases. The germline V gene encodes CDR1 MNHNY and CDR2 SVGAGI (reference sequence). V was pared by 4 bases and J by 1 base, with 2 bases of the junction left unmatched. The CDR3 sequence is 14 residues long. The CDR3 DNA reads as TGTGCCAGCAGTTTTGGACAGGGGAACACTGAAGCTTTCTTT. Protein sequence: CASSFGQGNTEAFF.

The chain links TRBV24-1 to TRBJ2-2; D not certain. Germline CDR1 KGHDR, CDR2 SFDVKD. This CDR3 spans 13 amino acids. V was clipped by 4 bases and J by 0 bases, with 2 bases between them. The CDR3 reads CATSDTNTGELFF. In DNA form, the CDR3 reads TGTGCCACCAGTGACACGAACACCGGGGAGCTGTTTTTT.

There are a few counts of this clone. The chain carries TRBV11-3 and TRBJ2-2; 7 bases are a match to TRBD1. Trimming took 5 bases from V and 0 from J; bases not matched to a gene: 3. This CDR3 has 15 residues. Germline CDR1 SGHNT, CDR2 YENEEA. The CDR3 DNA reads TGTGCCAGCAGCCCACAGGGGACGAACACCGGGGAGCTGTTTTTT. It is translated as CASSPQGTNTGELFF.

V and J are TRBV4-2 and TRBJ2-1; D perhaps matches TRBD2 (6 bases). CDR1 and CDR2 from the germline V gene are LGHNA and YNFKEQ. V lost 0 bases to trimming and J lost 2 bases, with 14 bases between them. There are 17 residues in the CDR3. In nucleotides, the CDR3 is TGTGCCAGCAGCCAAGATGAGGCGGGGCTTACCTACAATGAGCAGTTCTTC. Translated, it gives CASSQDEAGLTYNEQFF.

The rearrangement uses TRBV11-3 and TRBJ1-1; 10 nucleotides line up with TRBD1. The CDR3 spans 12 residues. The germline V gene encodes CDR1 SGHNT and CDR2 YENEEA. V lost 5 bases, J lost 12 bases, and 6 bases stayed unmatched. Written as DNA, the CDR3 is TGTGCCAGCAGCCCGGGACAGGGGAAGCCTTTCTTT. This translates into CASSPGQGKPFF.

The chain combines TRBV2 with TRBJ1-1, with TRBD1 matching over 7 bases. Looked up from germline, CDR1 is SNHLY and CDR2 is FYNNEI. The CDR3 is 11 amino acids. Trimming took 10 bases from V and 8 from J; bases not matched to a gene: 7. The CDR3 is CATEGAREAFF. Here the CDR3 DNA reads TGTGCCACCGAGGGGGCGAGAGAAGCTTTCTTT.

V is TRBV2 and J is TRBJ1-4; D remains ambiguous. CDR1 and CDR2 from the germline V gene are SNHLY and FYNNEI. This CDR3 region has 12 residues. V lost 4 bases and J 5 bases, leaving 5 bases between the germline ends. The CDR3 region has the DNA TGTGCCAGCAGTGCCACAAATGAAAAACTGTTTTTT. Amino acid sequence: CASSATNEKLFF.

This chain joins TRBV25-1 and TRBJ1-2; perhaps TRBD1 as D (5 bases). V dropped 6 bases and J dropped 2 bases, with 7 bases sitting between them. The CDR3 covers 12 residues. CDR1 is MGHDK, CDR2 SYGVNS, per germline. CDR3 amino acids: CASRDKNYGYTF. The CDR3 DNA follows: TGTGCCAGCAGGGACAAGAACTATGGCTACACCTTC.

The chain couples TRBV30 to TRBJ2-2; D possibly corresponds to TRBD2 (6 bases). The CDR3 runs to 16 residues. V was cut by 1 base and J by 5 bases, with 17 bases left in between. Germline values: CDR1 GTSNPN, CDR2 SVGIG (reference sequence). This CDR3 reads CAWSGGLPGGTGELFF. CDR3 DNA sequence: TGTGCCTGGAGTGGGGGGTTACCCGGAGGGACCGGGGAGCTGTTTTTT.

CDR3: CASSFPRQGHFYSTDTQYF. CDR3 coding DNA: TGTGCCAGCAGCTTCCCCAGACAGGGGCATTTCTACAGCACAGATACGCAGTATTTT. The rearrangement uses TRBV11-3 and TRBJ2-3, with 8 bases fitting TRBD1. This CDR3 is 19 amino acids long. The trim removed 3 bases at V and 0 bases at J, leaving 14 bases unmatched. Germline V gene sequence: CDR1 SGHNT, CDR2 YENEEA.

About this clone: Other DNA sequences in the same sample also yield this CDR3. This chain uses TRBV5-1 with TRBJ1-4, with 10 bases lining up with TRBD1. The V segment lost 4 bases and the J segment 0 bases; nucleotides outside the gene matches: 3. CDR3 length: 16 residues. CDR1 is SGHRS and CDR2 is YFSETQ in the germline V gene. The CDR3 nucleotides are TGCGCCAGCAGCCTCGGACAGGGGGCAACTAATGAAAAACTGTTTTTT. This sequence encodes CASSLGQGATNEKLFF.

The chain is built from TRBV2 and TRBJ2-3; TRBD2 might be the D (5 bases). Trimming pared 2 bases from V and 3 bases from J, leaving 9 bases between. This CDR3 is 14 amino acids long. CDR1 and CDR2 (germline): SNHLY, FYNNEI. The CDR3 DNA is TGTGCCAGCAGTGAAATACGGGGAACAGATACGCAGTATTTT. Translated, it gives CASSEIRGTDTQYF. Complete variable domain (other parts from reference TRBV2 and TRBJ2-3): EPEVTQTPSHQVTQMGQEVILRCVPISNHLYFYWYRQILGQKVEFLVSFYNNEISEKSEIFDDQFSVERPDGSNFTLKIRSTKLEDSAMYFCASSEIRGTDTQYFGPGTRLTVL.

This clone appeared once. The V call is TRBV6-2 or TRBV6-3, the J call TRBJ2-2; 7 bases are shared with TRBD1. The germline CDR1 and CDR2 sequences are MNHEY and SVGEGT. The junction had 3 bases not matched to a gene; V was cut back by 5 bases and J by 3 bases. The CDR3 loop spans 14 amino acids. The CDR3 spells CASSPTGYTGELFF. The CDR3 DNA reads TGTGCCAGCAGTCCGACAGGGTACACCGGGGAGCTGTTTTTT.

J is TRBJ1-1 and V is TRBV18; D is ambiguous. CDR3 length: 13 residues. Trimming shortened V by 2 bases and J by 1 base, and 5 bases separated the two germline ends. Germline V lookup: CDR1 KGHSH, CDR2 LQKENI. CDR3 nucleotide sequence: TGTGCCAGCTCACCAACAAAGAACACTGAAGCTTTCTTT. Translation gives CASSPTKNTEAFF.

This sequence joins TRBV11-2 and TRBJ2-7, with D possibly matching TRBD2 (6 bases). Germline assignment: CDR1 SGHAT and CDR2 FQNNGV. V shed 5 bases and J shed 5 bases, with 22 bases lying between them. The CDR3 runs 16 residues. CDR3 residues: CASSPIRGLRVHEQYF. DNA of the CDR3: TGTGCCAGCAGCCCAATCCGGGGACTCAGGGTCCACGAGCAGTACTTC.

This chain uses TRBV11-3 with TRBJ2-6; D gene uncertain. V shed 3 bases and J shed 0 bases, with 9 bases lying between them. Germline CDR1 is SGHNT and CDR2 is YENEEA. The CDR3 has 16 amino acids. CDR3 amino acids: CASSLGRNSGANVLTF. The CDR3 DNA follows: TGTGCCAGCAGCTTGGGCCGGAACTCTGGGGCCAACGTCCTGACTTTC.

The CDR3 sequence is CASSRTSPGATQYF. The CDR3 bases are TGTGCCAGTAGTAGGACTAGTCCAGGAGCAACCCAGTACTTC. V gene TRBV19 combines with J gene TRBJ2-5; 7 nucleotides match TRBD2. The length of the CDR3 is 14 residues. CDR1 is LNHDA and CDR2 is SQIVND in the germline V gene (reference sequence). V dropped 4 bases and J dropped 8; count of bases not matched to a gene: 10.